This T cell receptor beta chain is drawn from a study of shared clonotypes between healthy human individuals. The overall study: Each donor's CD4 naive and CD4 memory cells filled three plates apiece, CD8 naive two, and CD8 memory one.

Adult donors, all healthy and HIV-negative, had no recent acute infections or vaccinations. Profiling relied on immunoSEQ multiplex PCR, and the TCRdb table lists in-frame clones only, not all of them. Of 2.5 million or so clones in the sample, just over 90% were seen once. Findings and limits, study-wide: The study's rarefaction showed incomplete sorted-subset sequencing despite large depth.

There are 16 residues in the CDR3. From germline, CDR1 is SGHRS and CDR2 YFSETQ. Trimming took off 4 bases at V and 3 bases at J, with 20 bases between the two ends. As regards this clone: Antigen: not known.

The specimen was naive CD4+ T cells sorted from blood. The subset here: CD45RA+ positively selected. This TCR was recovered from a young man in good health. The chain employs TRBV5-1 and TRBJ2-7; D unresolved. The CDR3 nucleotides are TGCGCCAGCAGCACGAGGACCCTGGATCCCTTCTACGAGCAGTACTTC. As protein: CASSTRTLDPFYEQYF.